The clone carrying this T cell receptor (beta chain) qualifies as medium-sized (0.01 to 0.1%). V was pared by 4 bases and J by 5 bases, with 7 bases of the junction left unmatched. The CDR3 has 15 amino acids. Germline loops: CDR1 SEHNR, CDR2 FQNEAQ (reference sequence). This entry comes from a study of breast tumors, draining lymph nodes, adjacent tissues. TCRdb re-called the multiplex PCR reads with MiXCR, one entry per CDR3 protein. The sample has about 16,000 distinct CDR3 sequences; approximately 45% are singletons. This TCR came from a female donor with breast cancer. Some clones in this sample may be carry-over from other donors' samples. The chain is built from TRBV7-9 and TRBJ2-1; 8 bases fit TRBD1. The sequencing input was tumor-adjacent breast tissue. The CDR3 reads CASSSRGQANNEQFF. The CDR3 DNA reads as TGTGCCAGCAGCTCCAGGGGACAGGCTAACAATGAGCAGTTCTTC.